This TCR beta chain was identified in a study of T cells in lung cancer brain metastases. The overall study: Between primary and metastasis resection, eighteen of the 20 patients were untreated.

Notes on this clone: Its specificity is not known.

Method: immunoSEQ multiplex PCR; TCRdb's copy keeps in-frame clones and lacks some. The table includes about 2,900 clones, 85% detected once. The study's findings and limits: DNA fragmentation in FFPE samples may have prevented full retrieval of the infiltrating T cell repertoire. Paired lesions shared few clones; most were lesion-specific (mean Morisita about 0.22).

The V end lost 0 bases, the J end lost 2 bases, and 4 bases lay between the germline ends. The germline V gene encodes CDR1 SGHRS and CDR2 YFSETQ. The CDR3 has 13 residues. Sequencing was done on a sample of tumor tissue from the primary lung tumor. The source of this sequence is a woman between 55 and 75 years old with non-small cell lung cancer. This chain links TRBV5-1 with TRBJ2-3; D gene ambiguous. For the CDR3, the DNA is TGCGCCAGCAGCTTGGGGATCACAGATACGCAGTATTTT. Its protein is CASSLGITDTQYF.